These 21 T cell receptor beta chains came from one sample sequenced in a study of blood T cell repertoires in COVID-19. Assay used: immunoSEQ multiplex PCR; TCRdb lists only in-frame clones, some missing. The table includes more than 110,000 clones, 85% to 90% detected once. Sequenced sample: peripheral blood. These receptors were obtained from a woman older than 75 with acute or convalescent COVID-19.

The table lists this clone with a count of one. The gene calls are TRBV12-3 or TRBV12-4 and TRBJ1-2, with a weak D call TRBD1 (5 bases). Deletions cut 6 bases from V and 6 bases from J, with 11 bases between. The CDR3 spans 12 residues. The CDR3 DNA reads as TGTGCCAGCAGGCCCCCAGGGCATGGCTACACCTTC. This sequence encodes CASRPPGHGYTF.

This rearrangement joins TRBV23-1 to TRBJ1-1, with 8 bases fitting TRBD1. TRBV23-1 belongs to the ORF category, with a function that is uncertain. The CDR3 spans 18 residues. Trimming at V came to 0 bases and at J to 3 bases, leaving 12 bases not matched to a gene. CDR3 DNA: TGCGCCAGCAGTCAATCGTATCTTGGACAGGGTGATCACACTGAAGCTTTCTTT. Its protein product is CASSQSYLGQGDHTEAFF.

This sequence joins TRBV5-1 and TRBJ1-4, with D tentatively TRBD1 (6 bases). V was cut by 3 bases and J by 4 bases, with 16 bases left in between. Germline-derived CDR1 and CDR2 are SGHRS and YFSETQ. The CDR3 has 16 amino acids. CDR3 sequence (DNA): TGCGCCAGCAGCTACTCTGGACAGAACCTTAATGAAAAACTGTTTTTT. This encodes CASSYSGQNLNEKLFF.

The chain is built from TRBV5-1 and TRBJ2-2, with a tentative D call TRBD1 (5 bases). The CDR3 is 15 amino acids. Trimming left V 0 bases short and J 1 base short, with 7 bases between. Germline values: CDR1 SGHRS, CDR2 YFSETQ. The CDR3 nucleotides are TGCGCCAGCAGCTTGGACAGGTGGAACACCGGGGAGCTGTTTTTT. Its protein product is CASSLDRWNTGELFF.

V gene TRBV5-1 combines with J gene TRBJ2-3; tentative D call: TRBD1 (6 bases). The CDR3 covers 15 residues. CDR1 SGHRS and CDR2 YFSETQ come from the germline V gene. The V gene lost 2 bases and the J gene lost 2 bases, with 12 bases spanning the gap. CDR3 protein: CASSFSGGITDTQYF. CDR3 nucleotides: TGCGCCAGCAGCTTCAGTGGGGGCATCACAGATACGCAGTATTTT.

In its sample, this clone was seen once. V usage is TRBV6-5 and J usage is TRBJ2-2, with D tentatively TRBD1 (5 bases). V lost 6 bases, J lost 9 bases, and 8 bases lay in between. Germline V gene data show CDR1 as MNHEY and CDR2 as SVGAGI. The CDR3 is 11 amino acids. For the CDR3, the DNA is TGTGCCAGCAGCGCAGGGAGGGAGCTGTTTTTT. Translated: CASSAGRELFF.

The chain is built from TRBV7-8 and TRBJ2-7; 7 bases are a match to TRBD1. The CDR3 runs 16 residues. With 5 bases clipped from V and 2 bases from J, the junction kept 12 bases outside the gene matches. Germline-derived CDR1 and CDR2 are SGHVS and FQNEAQ. The CDR3 spells CASSPGTASSPYEQYF. The CDR3 nucleotides read TGTGCCAGCAGCCCAGGGACAGCGTCCTCCCCCTACGAGCAGTACTTC.

The chain links TRBV5-1 to TRBJ1-4; no clear D. CDR1 and CDR2 (germline): SGHRS, YFSETQ. V was trimmed by 2 bases and J by 0 bases, leaving 5 bases between them. This CDR3 contains 14 residues. CDR3 in DNA: TGCGCCAGCAGCTTCCAGGCAACTAATGAAAAACTGTTTTTT. Residues: CASSFQATNEKLFF.

The gene calls are TRBV7-9 and TRBJ1-1; a possible D gene is TRBD1 (6 bases). Trimming took off 2 bases at V and 1 base at J, with 8 bases between the two ends. CDR3 length equals 14 residues. Germline V CDR1 and CDR2: SEHNR, FQNEAQ (reference sequence). The CDR3: CASSLLQGNTEAFF. In DNA form, the CDR3 reads TGTGCCAGCAGCTTACTACAGGGGAACACTGAAGCTTTCTTT.

The rearrangement uses TRBV5-1 and TRBJ2-5; TRBD1 is a possible D gene (6 bases). V was cut by 1 base and J by 5 bases, with 15 bases left in between. The CDR3 has 15 amino acids. Germline lookup yields CDR1 SGHRS and CDR2 YFSETQ. As DNA, the CDR3 is TGCGCCAGCAGCTTGTGGGGGCCGAACGGGGAGACCCAGTACTTC. Its protein is CASSLWGPNGETQYF.

This chain links TRBV14 with TRBJ1-2, with D hard to call. This CDR3 is 16 amino acids long. The V gene lost 4 bases and the J gene lost 4 bases, with 19 bases spanning the gap. Germline-derived CDR1 and CDR2 are SGHDN and FVKESK. CDR3 nucleotide sequence: TGTGCCAGCAGCCCTTTTGGGCCGGGGTACCTCTATGGCTACACCTTC. Translating it yields CASSPFGPGYLYGYTF.

The genes are TRBV6-6 and TRBJ2-7; the D is unclear. V was shortened by 3 bases and J by 2 bases, with 14 bases between the two germline ends. Germline V gives CDR1 MNHNY, CDR2 SVGAGI (reference sequence). This CDR3 region has 15 residues. CDR3: CASSYLRRTTYEQYF. The CDR3 nucleotides are TGTGCCAGCAGTTATCTCCGCAGAACAACCTACGAGCAGTACTTC.

The chain links TRBV7-2 to TRBJ1-1; 7 bases match TRBD1. This CDR3 is 15 amino acids long. J lost 1 base, V lost 4 bases, and 6 bases had no gene match. Germline CDR1 reads SGHTA; CDR2 reads FQGNSA. CDR3 DNA: TGTGCCAGCAGCTCTATCAGGACAGGGAACACTGAAGCTTTCTTT. This codes for CASSSIRTGNTEAFF.

This chain uses TRBV5-5 with TRBJ1-2; 7 bases are shared with TRBD1. This CDR3 comprises 15 residues. J was trimmed by 7 bases and V by 1 base; bases with no gene match: 10. CDR1 and CDR2 (germline): SGHKS, YYEKEE (reference sequence). CDR3 coding DNA: TGTGCCAGCAGCTTGTCCGGTACAACAGGGGCTGGCTACACCTTC. Translating it yields CASSLSGTTGAGYTF.

DNA of the CDR3: TGCAGTGCTGGCACTGGAAACACCATATATTTT. Protein sequence: CSAGTGNTIYF. The rearrangement joins TRBV20-1 to TRBJ1-3; D unclear. The CDR3 spans 11 residues. Trimming removed 5 bases from V and 2 bases from J, with 4 bases in between. Germline V gives CDR1 DFQATT, CDR2 SNEGSKA (reference sequence).

This clone was counted once. The chain joins TRBV19 to TRBJ2-1, with D perhaps TRBD1 (6 bases). Germline V gene sequence: CDR1 LNHDA, CDR2 SQIVND (reference sequence). The CDR3 has 14 residues. V was clipped by 1 base and J by 11 bases, with 15 bases between them. The CDR3 DNA sequence: TGTGCCAGTAGTATAGGCGTACAGGGTTTGAAGCAGTTCTTC. Translation gives CASSIGVQGLKQFF.

V gene TRBV19 combines with J gene TRBJ1-5, with D perhaps matching TRBD1 (5 bases). V was clipped by 5 bases and J by 7 bases, with 15 bases between them. The CDR3 spans 14 residues. CDR1 is LNHDA and CDR2 is SQIVND in the germline V gene (reference sequence). The CDR3 spells CASSSDSSSQPQHF. The CDR3 coding sequence is TGTGCCAGTAGTTCAGACAGCTCAAGCCAGCCCCAGCATTTT.

This clone was observed once. The chain employs TRBV30 and TRBJ2-7; D is perhaps TRBD2 (6 bases). Germline CDR1 GTSNPN, CDR2 SVGIG (reference sequence). The CDR3 extends over 14 amino acids. V was shortened by 4 bases and J by 6 bases, with 19 bases between the two germline ends. The CDR3 is CAWNRLVGPSEQYF. The CDR3 coding sequence is TGTGCCTGGAATCGACTAGTCGGTCCTAGCGAGCAGTACTTC.

The chain employs TRBV28 and TRBJ2-5; D is uncertain. Deletions cut 4 bases from V and 2 bases from J, with 14 bases between. The CDR3 has 15 residues. Looked up from germline, CDR1 is MDHEN and CDR2 is SYDVKM. The CDR3 DNA sequence: TGTGCCAGCAGTTCATCCCTGATGACTCAAGAGACCCAGTACTTC. Amino acid sequence: CASSSSLMTQETQYF.

V is TRBV2 and J is TRBJ1-5; perhaps TRBD1 as D (6 bases). Trimming took 7 bases from V and 2 from J, leaving 9 bases between them. This CDR3 region has 13 residues. Germline CDR1 is SNHLY and CDR2 is FYNNEI. Here the CDR3 reads CASMGAGNQPQHF. CDR3 DNA: TGTGCCAGCATGGGGGCTGGCAATCAGCCCCAGCATTTT.

The chain employs TRBV5-1 and TRBJ1-6; D remains unclear. Germline CDR1 reads SGHRS; CDR2 reads YFSETQ. The CDR3 length is 13 residues. Trimming cost V 0 bases and J 13 bases, with 11 bases left between them. The CDR3 is CASSLERMSPLHF. In nucleotides, the CDR3 is TGCGCCAGCAGCTTGGAGAGGATGTCGCCCCTCCACTTT.